This record looks at one TCR beta chain sequence and its context. Study processing details: Amplifying reference gene primers gave estimates of nucleated cell counts. Profiled with immunoSEQ multiplex PCR; TCRdb holds only in-frame clones, not every one. V and J calls and clone size come straight from that table; D and trimming were deduced from the DNA. This sample has about 170,000 clones, with approximately 84% found just once. This entry comes from a study of blood T cell repertoires in COVID-19. Turning to the study itself: T cells, B-cell-depleted T cells, or PBMCs supplied cDNA or gDNA.

Germline V CDR1 and CDR2: SGHNT, YENEEA. V was shortened by 5 bases and J by 7 bases, with 24 bases between the two germline ends. The CDR3 runs 17 residues. One Seattle source followed patients from active infection through their disease course. The origin of this receptor is a woman over 75 with COVID-19, enrolled during active disease. The V call is TRBV11-3, the J call TRBJ2-1; D perhaps matches TRBD2 (5 bases). Sequencing was performed on peripheral blood. CDR3 nucleotides: TGTGCCAGCAGCCCGGGCGCGGGCCGGAGTCTAAGGAATGAGCAGTTCTTC. As protein: CASSPGAGRSLRNEQFF. Full variable domain (missing parts from reference TRBV11-3 and TRBJ2-1): EAGVVQSPRYKIIEKKQPVAFWCNPISGHNTLYWYLQNLGQGPELLIRYENEEAVDDSQLPKDRFSAERLKGVDSTLKIQPAELGDSAVYLCASSPGAGRSLRNEQFFGPGTRLTVL.